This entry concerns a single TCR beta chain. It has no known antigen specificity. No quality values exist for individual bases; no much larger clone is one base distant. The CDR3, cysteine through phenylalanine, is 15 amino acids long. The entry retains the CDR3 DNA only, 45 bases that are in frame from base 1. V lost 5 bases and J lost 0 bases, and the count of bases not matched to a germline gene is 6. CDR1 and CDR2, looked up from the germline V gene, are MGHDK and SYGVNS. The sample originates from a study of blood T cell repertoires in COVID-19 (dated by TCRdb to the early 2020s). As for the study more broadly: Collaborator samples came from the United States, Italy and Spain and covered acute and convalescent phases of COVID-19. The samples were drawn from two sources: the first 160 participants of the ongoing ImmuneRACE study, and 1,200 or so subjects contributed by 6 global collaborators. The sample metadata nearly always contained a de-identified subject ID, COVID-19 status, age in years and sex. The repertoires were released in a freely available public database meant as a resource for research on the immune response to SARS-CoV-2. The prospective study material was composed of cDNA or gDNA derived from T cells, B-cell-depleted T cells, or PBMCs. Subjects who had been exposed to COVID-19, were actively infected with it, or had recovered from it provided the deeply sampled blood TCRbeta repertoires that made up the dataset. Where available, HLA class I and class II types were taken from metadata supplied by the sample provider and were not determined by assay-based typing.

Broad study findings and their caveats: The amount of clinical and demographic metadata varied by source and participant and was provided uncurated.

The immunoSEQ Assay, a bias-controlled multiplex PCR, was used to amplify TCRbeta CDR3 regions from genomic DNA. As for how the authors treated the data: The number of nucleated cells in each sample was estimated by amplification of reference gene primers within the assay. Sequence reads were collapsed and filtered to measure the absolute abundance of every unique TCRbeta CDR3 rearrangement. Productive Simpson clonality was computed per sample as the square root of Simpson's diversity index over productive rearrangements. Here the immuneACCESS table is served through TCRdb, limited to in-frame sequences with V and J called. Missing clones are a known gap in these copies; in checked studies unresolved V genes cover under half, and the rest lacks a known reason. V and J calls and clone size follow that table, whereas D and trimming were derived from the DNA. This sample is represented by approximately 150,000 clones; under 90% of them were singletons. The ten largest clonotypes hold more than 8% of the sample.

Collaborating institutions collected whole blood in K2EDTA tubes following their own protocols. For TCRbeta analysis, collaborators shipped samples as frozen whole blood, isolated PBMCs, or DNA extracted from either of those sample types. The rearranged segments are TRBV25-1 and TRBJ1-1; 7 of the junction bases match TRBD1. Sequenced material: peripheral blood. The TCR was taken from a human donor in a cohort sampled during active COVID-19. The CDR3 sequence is CASSKQTGMNTEAFF. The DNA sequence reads TGTGCCAGCAGTAAACAGACAGGGATGAACACTGAAGCTTTCTTT.